What follows is one T cell receptor beta chain and its context. This receptor's antigen is unknown. Base-call qualities are not available, and no considerably larger clone is one nucleotide away. V has 5 bases trimmed and J has 2 bases trimmed; junction bases matching no gene number 4. Measured from the cysteine to the phenylalanine, the CDR3 is 14 residues long. Only the CDR3 DNA stays, 42 bases, in frame from base 1. Reading the germline V gene gives CDR1 MDHEN and CDR2 SYDVKM. This specimen comes from a study of OX40 agonist ivuxolimab in advanced cancers. Turning to the overall study: Ivuxolimab, which targeted the costimulatory receptor OX40 (CD134), was an agonistic, fully human IgG2 monoclonal antibody. Patients were allowed to have had prior anti-PD-1, anti-PD-L1 or anti-CTLA-4 therapy, and 30% to 50% of the dose-escalation patients had previously received checkpoint inhibitors. The paper describes the monotherapy dose-escalation part (N = 52 patients) of the phase I trial of ivuxolimab. Among the 50 to 55 dose-escalation patients, about 19 had hepatocellular carcinoma, 15 or so melanoma, 9 renal cell carcinoma and 9 head and neck cancer. Peripheral TCRbeta sequencing aimed to test whether ivuxolimab altered TCR sequence diversity and caused clonal T-cell expansion. Intravenous ivuxolimab was administered to patients every 2 weeks at six dose levels: 0.01, 0.1, 0.3, 1.5, 3 and 10 mg/kg. The dose-escalation cohort was about 87% male with a mean age of around 64 years, ranging from roughly 23 to 80. Partial responses occurred in three dose-escalation patients: two with cutaneous melanoma and one with hepatocellular carcinoma. Findings and caveats that apply to the study as a whole: Low levels of normalized T-cell clonal expansion were also shown by some nonresponding patients. At doses of 0.1 to 3.0 mg/kg, clonal expansion of both CD4+ and CD8+ T cells in blood was seen between baseline and week 6. Which antigens the clonally expanded peripheral T cells were specific for was not determined. In the 0.1-3.0 mg/kg groups, partial responders were among the patients with the lowest normalized peripheral clonal expansion, particularly in CD8+ T cells. After ivuxolimab, more expanded clones were found on average in CD8+ T cells than in CD4+ T cells.

For sequencing of the TCRbeta CDR3 region, genomic DNA was extracted from the sorted cells. TCRbeta CDR3 regions were sequenced using the immunoSEQ Assay. The table was pulled from immuneACCESS by TCRdb, which kept in-frame rearrangements only. Such tables lose some clones; where checked, under half of the loss comes from unresolved V genes, and the rest has no known cause. A total of tens of thousands of clones appear in this sample, around 87% of them only once. Roughly 0.33% of the sample belongs to the ten largest clones. Patients with autoimmune disease history or receiving systemic immunosuppression were excluded from the trial. Peripheral blood for TCR sequencing was collected from all dose cohorts at baseline, on cycle 4 day 1, and on cycle 7 day 1. The samples were drawn from a first-in-human, open-label, multicenter phase I dose-escalation trial of ivuxolimab. Adults with locally advanced or metastatic melanoma, renal cell, hepatocellular, or head and neck squamous cell carcinoma were enrolled in the trial. Before TCR sequencing, CD4+ and CD8+ T cells were separately sorted from peripheral blood.

The rearranged segments are TRBV28 and TRBJ2-7; 9 junctional bases match TRBD2. The sample was CD4+ or CD8+ T cells sorted from blood, taken in a trial of the OX40 agonist ivuxolimab. The receptor was derived from an adult with an advanced solid tumor such as melanoma, head and neck, liver or kidney cancer. This receptor carries the CDR3 CASSVIAGAYEQYF. The nucleotides are TGTGCCAGCAGTGTAATAGCGGGAGCCTACGAGCAGTACTTC. The variable domain in full, with residues beyond the CDR3 obtained from the reference TRBV28 and TRBJ2-7 genes, is DVKVTQSSRYLVKRTGEKVFLECVQDMDHENMFWYRQDPGLGLRLIYFSYDVKMKEKGDIPEGYSVSREKKERFSLILESASTNQTSMYLCASSVIAGAYEQYFGPGTRLTVT.